The T cell receptor (beta chain) under discussion was sequenced for a study of T cell repertoires in cytomegalovirus infection. Study details: Evidence of both CMV infection and a matching HLA type came from public TCR beta signatures. Study-level findings and limits: The ex vivo response was dominated by HLA-C-restricted CMV-specific TCR beta clonotypes.

TCRdb used MiXCR to reprocess the reads, holding one entry per CDR3 protein. This table holds about 900,000 distinct CDR3 sequences, about 33% found once. The CDR3 length is 15 residues. The V gene's germline CDR1 is MDHEN and CDR2 SYDVKM. The V and J ends lost 5 bases and 5 bases respectively, with 18 bases between them. Only a few counts were recorded for this clonotype. No antigen is known for it. The sequence came from a human donor in good health (CMV status not recorded). Some clones in this sample may be carry-over from other donors' samples. The sequenced sample was cultured CD8+ T cells from PBMCs, obtained from culture after CMV antigen stimulation. V and J are TRBV28 and TRBJ1-1; D gene unclear. The CDR3 reads CASSPPIRGWTEAFF. The CDR3 region has the DNA TGTGCCAGCAGTCCTCCAATCCGGGGTTGGACTGAAGCTTTCTTT.